The source of this T cell receptor beta chain is a study of OX40 agonist ivuxolimab in advanced cancers. Whole-study context: Mean age around 64 years, range about 20 to 90; 82.7% male. Notes on the study in general: The antigen specificity of the peripheral T cells (those that were expanded) was not determined.

Autoimmune disease history or systemic immunosuppression excluded patients. CDR1 and CDR2 (germline): SGDLS, YYNGEE. V lost 0 bases and J lost 4, with 16 bases in between. The CDR3 length is 16 residues. Note on this clone: What it recognizes is unknown.

Profiling relied on immunoSEQ multiplex PCR, and the TCRdb table lists in-frame clones only, not all of them. This sample has about 58,000 clones, with approximately 88% found just once. The rearrangement joins TRBV9 to TRBJ2-5, with a weak D call TRBD2 (6 bases). Sequences were derived from CD4+ or CD8+ T cells sorted from blood, sampled in a trial of the OX40 agonist ivuxolimab. The TCR originated in an adult with an advanced solid tumor such as melanoma, head and neck, liver or kidney cancer. The CDR3 bases are TGTGCCAGCAGCGTAGGTCTAGCGACCGGAGGAGAGACCCAGTACTTC. This sequence encodes CASSVGLATGGETQYF.